The clone carrying this TCR beta chain was detected once. This entry comes from a study of blood T cell repertoires in COVID-19. The CDR3 runs 15 residues. The V gene's germline CDR1 is SGHRS and CDR2 YFSETQ. Trimming cost V 3 bases and J 2 bases, with 11 bases left between them. Assay: immunoSEQ multiplex PCR; the TCRdb copy retains only in-frame clones and omits some. This sample has roughly 150,000 clones, with roughly nine tenths found just once. The receptor was isolated from a middle-aged woman with acute or convalescent COVID-19. What was sequenced was peripheral blood. This chain links TRBV5-1 with TRBJ2-2; no firm D call. Written as DNA, the CDR3 is TGCGCCAGCAGCTATTCAGACTTTAACACCGGGGAGCTGTTTTTT. This sequence encodes CASSYSDFNTGELFF.